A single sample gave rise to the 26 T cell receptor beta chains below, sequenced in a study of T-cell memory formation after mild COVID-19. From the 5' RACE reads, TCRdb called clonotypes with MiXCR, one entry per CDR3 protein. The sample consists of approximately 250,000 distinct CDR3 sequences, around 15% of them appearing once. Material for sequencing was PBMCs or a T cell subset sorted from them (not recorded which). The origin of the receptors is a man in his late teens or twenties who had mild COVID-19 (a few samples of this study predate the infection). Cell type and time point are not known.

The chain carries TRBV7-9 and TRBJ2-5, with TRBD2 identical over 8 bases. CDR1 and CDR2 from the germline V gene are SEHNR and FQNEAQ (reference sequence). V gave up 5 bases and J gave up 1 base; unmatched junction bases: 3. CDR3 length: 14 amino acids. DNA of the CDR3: TGTGCCAGCAGCCACCTAGCGGGCCAAGAGACCCAGTACTTC. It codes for CASSHLAGQETQYF.

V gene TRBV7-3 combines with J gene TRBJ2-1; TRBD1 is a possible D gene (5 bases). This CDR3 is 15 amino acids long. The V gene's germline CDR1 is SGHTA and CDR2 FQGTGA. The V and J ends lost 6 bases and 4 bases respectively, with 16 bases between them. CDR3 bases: TGTGCCAGCAGTAAAGGGGCGGATCAATACAATGAGCAGTTCTTC. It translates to CASSKGADQYNEQFF.

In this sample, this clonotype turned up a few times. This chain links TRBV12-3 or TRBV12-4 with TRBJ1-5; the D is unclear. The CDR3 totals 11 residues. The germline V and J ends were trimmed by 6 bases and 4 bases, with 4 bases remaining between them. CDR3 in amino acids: CASSANQPQHF. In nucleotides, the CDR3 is TGTGCCAGCAGCGCAAATCAGCCCCAGCATTTT.

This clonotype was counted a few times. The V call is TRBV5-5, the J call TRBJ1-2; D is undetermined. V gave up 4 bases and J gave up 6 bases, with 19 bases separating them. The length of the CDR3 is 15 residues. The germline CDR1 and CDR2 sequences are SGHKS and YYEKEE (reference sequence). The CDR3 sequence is CASSPWTAGGNGYTF. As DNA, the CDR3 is TGTGCCAGCAGCCCTTGGACCGCAGGAGGAAATGGCTACACCTTC.

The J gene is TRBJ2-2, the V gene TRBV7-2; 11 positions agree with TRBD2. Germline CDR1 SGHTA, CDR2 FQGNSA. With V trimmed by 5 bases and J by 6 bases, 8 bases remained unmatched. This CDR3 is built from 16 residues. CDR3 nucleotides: TGTGCCAGCAGCGAAGTAGCGGGGGGGACGGCCGGGGAGCTGTTTTTT. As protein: CASSEVAGGTAGELFF.

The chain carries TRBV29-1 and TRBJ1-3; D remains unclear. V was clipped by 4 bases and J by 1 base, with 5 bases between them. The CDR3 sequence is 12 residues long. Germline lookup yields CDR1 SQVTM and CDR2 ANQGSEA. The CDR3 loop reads CSVVKSGNTIYF. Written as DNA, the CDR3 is TGCAGCGTTGTAAAATCTGGAAACACCATATATTTT.

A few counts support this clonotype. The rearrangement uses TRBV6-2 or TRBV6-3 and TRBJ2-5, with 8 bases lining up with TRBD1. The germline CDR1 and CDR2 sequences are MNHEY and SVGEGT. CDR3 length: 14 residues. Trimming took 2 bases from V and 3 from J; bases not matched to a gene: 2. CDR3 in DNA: TGTGCCAGCAGTTACGGGGGACAGGAAGAGACCCAGTACTTC. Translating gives CASSYGGQEETQYF.

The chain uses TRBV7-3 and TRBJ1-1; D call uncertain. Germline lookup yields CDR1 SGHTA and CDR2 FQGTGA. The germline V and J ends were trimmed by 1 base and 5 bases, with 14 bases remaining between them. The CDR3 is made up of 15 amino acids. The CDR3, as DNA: TGTGCCAGCAGCTTAAAGGCGGTAGGAGGAACTGAAGCTTTCTTT. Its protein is CASSLKAVGGTEAFF.

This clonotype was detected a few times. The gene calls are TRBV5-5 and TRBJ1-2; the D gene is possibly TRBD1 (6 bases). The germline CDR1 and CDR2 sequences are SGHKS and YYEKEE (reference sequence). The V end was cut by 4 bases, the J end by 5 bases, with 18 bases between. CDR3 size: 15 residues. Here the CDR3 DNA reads TGTGCCAGCAGCCTAGCTGGCGGGACATATTATGGCTACACCTTC. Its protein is CASSLAGGTYYGYTF.

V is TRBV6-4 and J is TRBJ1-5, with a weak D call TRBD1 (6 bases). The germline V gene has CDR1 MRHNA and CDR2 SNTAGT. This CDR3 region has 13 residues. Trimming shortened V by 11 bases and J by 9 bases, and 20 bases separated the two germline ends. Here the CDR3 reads CAARGRGGSPQHF. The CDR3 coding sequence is TGTGCCGCCCGGGGCAGGGGTGGTTCGCCCCAGCATTTT.

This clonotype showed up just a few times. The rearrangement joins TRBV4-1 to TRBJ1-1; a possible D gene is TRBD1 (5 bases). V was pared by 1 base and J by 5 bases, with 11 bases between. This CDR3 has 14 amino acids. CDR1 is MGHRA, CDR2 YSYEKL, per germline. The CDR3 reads CASSQARVETEAFF. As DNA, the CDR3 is TGCGCCAGCAGCCAAGCCAGGGTGGAAACTGAAGCTTTCTTT.

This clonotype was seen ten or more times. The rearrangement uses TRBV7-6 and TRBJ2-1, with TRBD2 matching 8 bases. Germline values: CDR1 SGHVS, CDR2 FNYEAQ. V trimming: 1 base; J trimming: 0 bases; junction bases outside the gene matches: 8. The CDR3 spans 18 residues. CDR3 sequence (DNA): TGTGCCAGCAGCTTAGGACCCCTAGCGGGTGACTCCTACAATGAGCAGTTCTTC. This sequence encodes CASSLGPLAGDSYNEQFF.

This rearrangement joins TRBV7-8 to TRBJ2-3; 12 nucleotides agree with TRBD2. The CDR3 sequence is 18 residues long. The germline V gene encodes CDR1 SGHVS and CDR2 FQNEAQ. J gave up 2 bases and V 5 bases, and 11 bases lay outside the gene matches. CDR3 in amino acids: CASSHRGLAGGPTDTQYF. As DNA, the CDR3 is TGTGCCAGCAGCCACCGCGGTCTAGCGGGGGGGCCCACAGATACGCAGTATTTT.

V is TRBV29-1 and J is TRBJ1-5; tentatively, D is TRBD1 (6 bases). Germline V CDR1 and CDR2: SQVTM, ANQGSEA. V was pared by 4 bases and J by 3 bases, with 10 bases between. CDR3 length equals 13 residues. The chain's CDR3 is CSVVQGLNQPQHF. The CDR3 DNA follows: TGCAGCGTTGTACAGGGCCTCAATCAGCCCCAGCATTTT.

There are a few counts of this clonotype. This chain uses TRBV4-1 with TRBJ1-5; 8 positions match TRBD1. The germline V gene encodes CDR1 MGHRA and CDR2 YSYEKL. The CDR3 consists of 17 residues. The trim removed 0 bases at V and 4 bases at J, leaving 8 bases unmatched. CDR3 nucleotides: TGCGCCAGCAGCCAAGACTCGACAGGGGTGAGAAATCAGCCCCAGCATTTT. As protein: CASSQDSTGVRNQPQHF.

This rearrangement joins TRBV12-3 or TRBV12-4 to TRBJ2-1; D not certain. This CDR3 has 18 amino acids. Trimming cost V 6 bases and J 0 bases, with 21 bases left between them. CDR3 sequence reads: CASSGSMVTVGSYNEQFF. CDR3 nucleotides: TGTGCCAGCAGCGGATCAATGGTTACTGTAGGCTCCTACAATGAGCAGTTCTTC.

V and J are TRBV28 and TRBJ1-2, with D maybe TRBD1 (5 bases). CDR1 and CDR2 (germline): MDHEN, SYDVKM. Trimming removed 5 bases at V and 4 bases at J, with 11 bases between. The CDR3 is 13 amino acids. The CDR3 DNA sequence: TGTGCCAGCAGTCTCATCGGGGGCTATGGCTACACCTTC. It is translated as CASSLIGGYGYTF.

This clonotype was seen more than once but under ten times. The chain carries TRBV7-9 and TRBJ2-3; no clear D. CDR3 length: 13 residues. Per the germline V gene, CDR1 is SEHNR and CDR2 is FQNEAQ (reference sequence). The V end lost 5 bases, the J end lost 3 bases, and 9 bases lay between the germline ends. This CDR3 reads CASSRQETDTQYF. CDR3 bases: TGTGCCAGCAGCCGCCAGGAAACAGATACGCAGTATTTT. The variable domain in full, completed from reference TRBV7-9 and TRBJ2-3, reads DTGVSQNPRHKITKRGQNVTFRCDPISEHNRLYWYRQTLGQGPEFLTYFQNEAQLEKSRLLSDRFSAERPKGSFSTLEIQRTEQGDSAMYLCASSRQETDTQYFGPGTRLTVL.

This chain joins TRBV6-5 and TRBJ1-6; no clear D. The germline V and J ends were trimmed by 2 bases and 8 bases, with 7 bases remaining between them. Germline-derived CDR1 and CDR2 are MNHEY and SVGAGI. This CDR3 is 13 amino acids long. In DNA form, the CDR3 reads TGTGCCAGCAGTTACAATCGAGATTCACCCCTCCACTTT. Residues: CASSYNRDSPLHF.

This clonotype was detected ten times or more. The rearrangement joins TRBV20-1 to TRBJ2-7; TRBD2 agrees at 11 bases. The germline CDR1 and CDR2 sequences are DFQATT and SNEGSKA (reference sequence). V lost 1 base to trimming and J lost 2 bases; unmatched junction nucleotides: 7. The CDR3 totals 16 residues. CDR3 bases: TGCAGTGCTAGAGGACAGGGACTAGCGGTGGCCTACGAGCAGTACGTC. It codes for CSARGQGLAVAYEQYV.

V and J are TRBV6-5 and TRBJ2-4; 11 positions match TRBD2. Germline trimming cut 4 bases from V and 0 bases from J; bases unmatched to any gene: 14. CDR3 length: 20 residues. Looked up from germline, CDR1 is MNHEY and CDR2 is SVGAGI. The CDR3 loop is CASSSWALAGAHLAKNIQYF. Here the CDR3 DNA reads TGTGCCAGCAGTTCCTGGGCACTAGCGGGGGCGCATCTAGCCAAAAACATTCAGTACTTC.

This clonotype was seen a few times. The CDR3 protein is CASSLAFGTMAGELFF. DNA of the CDR3: TGTGCCAGCAGCTTAGCGTTCGGGACTATGGCCGGGGAGCTGTTTTTT. This chain joins TRBV11-2 and TRBJ2-2, with 7 bases that match TRBD2. Trimming cost V 1 base and J 6 bases; bases outside gene matches: 8. This CDR3 comprises 16 residues. The germline gives CDR1 SGHAT, CDR2 FQNNGV.

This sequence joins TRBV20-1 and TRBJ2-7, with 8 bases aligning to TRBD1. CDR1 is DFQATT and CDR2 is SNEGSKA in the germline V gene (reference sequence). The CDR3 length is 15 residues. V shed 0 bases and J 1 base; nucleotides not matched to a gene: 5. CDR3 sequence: CSARETGTGSYEQYF. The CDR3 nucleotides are TGCAGTGCTAGAGAGACCGGGACAGGTTCCTACGAGCAGTACTTC.

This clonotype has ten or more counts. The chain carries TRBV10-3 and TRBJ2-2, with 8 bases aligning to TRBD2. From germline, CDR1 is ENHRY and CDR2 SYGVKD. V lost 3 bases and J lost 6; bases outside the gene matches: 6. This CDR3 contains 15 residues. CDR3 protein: CAISEYSGEAGELFF. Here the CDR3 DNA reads TGTGCCATCAGTGAATATAGCGGGGAGGCCGGGGAGCTGTTTTTT.

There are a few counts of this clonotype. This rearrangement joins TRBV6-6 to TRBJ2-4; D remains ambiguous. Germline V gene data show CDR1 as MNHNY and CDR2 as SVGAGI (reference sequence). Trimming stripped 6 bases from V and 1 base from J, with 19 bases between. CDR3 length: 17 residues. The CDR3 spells CASSHYLEPGAKNIQYF. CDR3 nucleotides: TGTGCCAGCAGCCACTATTTGGAGCCTGGGGCCAAAAACATTCAGTACTTC.

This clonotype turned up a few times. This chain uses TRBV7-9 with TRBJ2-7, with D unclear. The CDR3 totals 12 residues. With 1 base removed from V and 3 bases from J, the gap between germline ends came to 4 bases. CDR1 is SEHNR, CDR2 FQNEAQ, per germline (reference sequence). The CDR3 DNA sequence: TGTGCCAGCAGCTTAGGACGCTACGAGCAGTACGTC. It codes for CASSLGRYEQYV.